The rows below give T cell receptor beta chains drawn from one sample of a study of T cell therapy after organ transplantation. The antigens for these receptors are not known. TCRdb's copy holds only in-frame clones and misses some; the assay was immunoSEQ multiplex PCR. The sample consists of about 20,000 clones, about four fifths of them appearing once. The sample was CD8+ T cells from blood, taken after autologous CMV-specific T cell therapy. These receptors originate from a human patient who had received a solid organ transplant and had CMV disease. The graft donor may account for some of the T cells. Both conserved end residues are part of each CDR3. The D gene is left open where the match is weak. A clone size is listed for some rows: how often the clone was seen (once, few, many), or a class if it is expanded.

v_gene: TRBV4-3
d_gene: NA
abundance: NA
j_gene: TRBJ1-1
CDR3aa: CASRWDANTEAFF
CDR3nt: TGCGCCAGCAGATGGGACGCGAACACTGAAGCTTTCTTT

v_gene: TRBV15
d_gene: NA
abundance: NA
j_gene: TRBJ2-7
CDR3aa: CATSRGAGVLYEQYF
CDR3nt: TGTGCCACCAGCAGGGGGGCAGGGGTTCTCTACGAGCAGTACTTC

v_gene: TRBV5-4
d_gene: NA
abundance: NA
j_gene: TRBJ2-3
CDR3aa: CASSLGLDPDTQYF
CDR3nt: TGTGCCAGCAGCTTGGGACTCGATCCTGATACGCAGTATTTT

v_gene: TRBV4-2
d_gene: NA
abundance: NA
j_gene: TRBJ2-7
CDR3aa: CASSLGRDSYEQYF
CDR3nt: TGTGCCAGCAGCCTGGGTAGAGACTCCTACGAGCAGTACTTC

v_gene: TRBV7-2
d_gene: TRBD1
abundance: NA
j_gene: TRBJ1-2
CDR3aa: CASSLDRGQIYGYTF
CDR3nt: TGTGCCAGCAGCTTGGACAGGGGGCAGATCTATGGCTACACCTTC

v_gene: TRBV27
d_gene: NA
abundance: NA
j_gene: TRBJ2-1
CDR3aa: CASSSTAQGEQFF
CDR3nt: TGTGCCAGCAGCTCGACGGCACAGGGTGAGCAGTTCTTC

v_gene: TRBV13
d_gene: NA
abundance: NA
j_gene: TRBJ2-1
CDR3aa: CASSLGTTSGEQFF
CDR3nt: TGTGCCAGCAGCTTAGGCACAACCAGCGGTGAGCAGTTCTTC

v_gene: TRBV11-3
d_gene: NA
abundance: NA
j_gene: TRBJ1-3
CDR3aa: CASSLGDGLNTIYF
CDR3nt: TGTGCCAGCAGCTTGGGGGACGGTTTAAACACCATATATTTT

v_gene: TRBV9
d_gene: TRBD2
abundance: NA
j_gene: TRBJ2-7
CDR3aa: CASAGGPLYEQYF
CDR3nt: TGTGCCAGCGCGGGGGGCCCCCTCTACGAGCAGTACTTC

v_gene: TRBV19
d_gene: NA
abundance: NA
j_gene: TRBJ2-5
CDR3aa: CASSLGQWRSETQYF
CDR3nt: TGTGCCAGTAGTCTCGGACAGTGGAGATCAGAGACCCAGTACTTC

v_gene: TRBV27
d_gene: NA
abundance: NA
j_gene: TRBJ2-1
CDR3aa: CASSLSIRGYEQFF
CDR3nt: TGTGCCAGCAGTTTATCCATCAGGGGATATGAGCAGTTCTTC

v_gene: TRBV19
d_gene: NA
abundance: NA
j_gene: TRBJ2-1
CDR3aa: CASSLYAKGDEQFF
CDR3nt: TGTGCCAGTAGTCTATACGCTAAGGGCGATGAGCAGTTCTTC

v_gene: TRBV5-6
d_gene: NA
abundance: NA
j_gene: TRBJ2-1
CDR3aa: CASSLAGPYNEQFF
CDR3nt: TGTGCCAGCAGCTTGGCAGGTCCGTACAATGAGCAGTTCTTC

v_gene: TRBV30
d_gene: TRBD1
abundance: NA
j_gene: TRBJ1-6
CDR3aa: CACAGTGNSPLHF
CDR3nt: TGTGCCTGCGCCGGGACAGGGAATTCACCCCTCCACTTT

v_gene: TRBV7-8
d_gene: NA
abundance: NA
j_gene: TRBJ2-7
CDR3aa: CASSFSIYEQYF
CDR3nt: TGTGCCAGCAGCTTCAGCATCTACGAGCAGTACTTC

v_gene: TRBV19
d_gene: NA
abundance: NA
j_gene: TRBJ1-5
CDR3aa: CASREYSNQPQHF
CDR3nt: TGTGCCAGTAGGGAGTATAGCAATCAGCCCCAGCATTTT

v_gene: TRBV9
d_gene: NA
abundance: NA
j_gene: TRBJ2-5
CDR3aa: CASSEGSQETQYF
CDR3nt: TGTGCCAGCAGCGAGGGGTCCCAAGAGACCCAGTACTTC

v_gene: TRBV11-2
d_gene: NA
abundance: NA
j_gene: TRBJ1-5
CDR3aa: CASSLEGVKQPQHF
CDR3nt: TGTGCCAGCAGCTTAGAAGGTGTAAAGCAGCCCCAGCATTTT

v_gene: TRBV4-3
d_gene: NA
abundance: NA
j_gene: TRBJ1-6
CDR3aa: CASSQEIGTPYNSPLHF
CDR3nt: TGCGCCAGCAGCCAAGAAATTGGTACCCCATATAATTCACCCCTCCACTTT

v_gene: TRBV4-2
d_gene: NA
abundance: NA
j_gene: TRBJ1-5
CDR3aa: CASSQEYLSNQPQHF
CDR3nt: TGTGCCAGCAGCCAGGAGTACCTTAGCAATCAGCCCCAGCATTTT

v_gene: TRBV4-2
d_gene: TRBD1
abundance: NA
j_gene: TRBJ1-4
CDR3aa: CASSQEGGTGNEKLFF
CDR3nt: TGTGCCAGCAGCCAAGAAGGGGGGACAGGGAATGAAAAACTGTTTTTT

v_gene: TRBV4-2
d_gene: TRBD1
abundance: NA
j_gene: TRBJ2-5
CDR3aa: CASSQDPGQGSETQYF
CDR3nt: TGTGCCAGCAGCCAAGATCCCGGACAGGGATCAGAGACCCAGTACTTC

v_gene: TRBV7-3
d_gene: NA
abundance: NA
j_gene: TRBJ2-2
CDR3aa: CASSSSNTGELFF
CDR3nt: TGTGCCAGCAGCTCGTCGAACACCGGGGAGCTGTTTTTT

v_gene: TRBV2
d_gene: NA
abundance: few
j_gene: TRBJ2-2
CDR3aa: CASSEASWYYTGELFF
CDR3nt: TGTGCCAGCAGTGAAGCGTCCTGGTACTACACCGGGGAGCTGTTTTTT

v_gene: TRBV6-5
d_gene: TRBD1
abundance: NA
j_gene: TRBJ2-2
CDR3aa: CASSYAGGDTGELFF
CDR3nt: TGTGCCAGCAGTTACGCAGGGGGCGACACCGGGGAGCTGTTTTTT

v_gene: TRBV4-3
d_gene: NA
abundance: NA
j_gene: TRBJ2-1
CDR3aa: CASSQDGSSYNEQFF
CDR3nt: TGCGCCAGCAGCCAGGACGGTTCCTCCTACAATGAGCAGTTCTTC

v_gene: TRBV19
d_gene: TRBD1
abundance: NA
j_gene: TRBJ2-7
CDR3aa: CASSLDRGYSYEQYF
CDR3nt: TGTGCCAGTAGTCTTGACAGGGGCTATTCCTACGAGCAGTACTTC

v_gene: TRBV19
d_gene: NA
abundance: NA
j_gene: TRBJ2-2
CDR3aa: CASSPGTGELFF
CDR3nt: TGTGCCAGTAGCCCGGGGACCGGGGAGCTGTTTTTT

v_gene: TRBV29-1
d_gene: NA
abundance: NA
j_gene: TRBJ2-7
CDR3aa: CSVEFTAYEQYF
CDR3nt: TGCAGCGTTGAGTTTACGGCTTACGAGCAGTACTTC

v_gene: TRBV7-9
d_gene: TRBD1
abundance: NA
j_gene: TRBJ2-7
CDR3aa: CASSSPDRGLAYEQYF
CDR3nt: TGTGCCAGCAGCTCTCCGGACAGGGGGCTGGCATACGAGCAGTACTTC

v_gene: TRBV28
d_gene: NA
abundance: NA
j_gene: TRBJ2-3
CDR3aa: CASSLGTGAGLTDTQYF
CDR3nt: TGTGCCAGCAGTTTGGGGACCGGAGCGGGCCTCACAGATACGCAGTATTTT

v_gene: TRBV5-6
d_gene: NA
abundance: NA
j_gene: TRBJ2-3
CDR3aa: CASSHSRTTSTDTQYF
CDR3nt: TGTGCCAGCAGCCACTCTCGTACCACCAGCACAGATACGCAGTATTTT

v_gene: TRBV4-3
d_gene: NA
abundance: once
j_gene: TRBJ2-2
CDR3aa: CASSQETTNTGELFF
CDR3nt: TGCGCCAGCAGCCAAGAGACAACGAACACCGGGGAGCTGTTTTTT